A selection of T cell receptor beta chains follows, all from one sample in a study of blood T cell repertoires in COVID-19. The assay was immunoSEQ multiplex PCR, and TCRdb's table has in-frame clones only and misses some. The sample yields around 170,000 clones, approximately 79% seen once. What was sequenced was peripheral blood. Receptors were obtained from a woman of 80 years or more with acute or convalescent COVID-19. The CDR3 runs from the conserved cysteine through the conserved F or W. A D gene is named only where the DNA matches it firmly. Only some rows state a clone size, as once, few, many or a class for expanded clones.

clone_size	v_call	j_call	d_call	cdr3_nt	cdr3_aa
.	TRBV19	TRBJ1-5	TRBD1	TGTGCCAGTGTGGACAGGGAGAGTCAGCCCCAGCATTTT	CASVDRESQPQHF
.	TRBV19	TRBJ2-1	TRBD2	TGTGCCAGTAGTTTGGCGGGAGGTCCCTACAATGAGCAGTTCTTC	CASSLAGGPYNEQFF
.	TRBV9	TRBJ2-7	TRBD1	TGTGCCAGCAGCGTAGCCTACAGGGGAGACGAGCAGTACTTC	CASSVAYRGDEQYF
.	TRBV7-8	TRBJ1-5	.	TGTGCCAGCAGCCCCCGTCGACAGGGCAATCAGCCCCAGCATTTT	CASSPRRQGNQPQHF
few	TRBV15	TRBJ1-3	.	TGTGCCACCAGCAGAGATCCTCCTCCCTCTGGAAACACCATATATTTT	CATSRDPPPSGNTIYF
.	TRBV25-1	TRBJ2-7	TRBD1	TGTGCCAGCAGTGACTACGCTGGGACAGGGTCCTACGAGCAGTACTTC	CASSDYAGTGSYEQYF
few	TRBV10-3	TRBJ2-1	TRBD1	TGTGCCATCAGCCCTACCGACAGGGAGTACAATGAGCAGTTCTTC	CAISPTDREYNEQFF
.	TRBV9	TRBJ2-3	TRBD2	TGTGCCAGCAGGCCAGCGGGAGTTTCGGATACGCAGTATTTT	CASRPAGVSDTQYF
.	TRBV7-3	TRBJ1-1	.	TGTGCCAGCAGCCCGGGGGTGAAGAACACTGAAGCTTTCTTT	CASSPGVKNTEAFF
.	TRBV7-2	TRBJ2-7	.	TGTGCCAGCAGCTTAGGTGCCTTAGCGAACGAGCAGTACTTC	CASSLGALANEQYF
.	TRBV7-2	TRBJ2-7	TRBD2	TGTGCCAGCAGCTCAAACCTAGCGGGAGTCGGCGAGCAGTACTTC	CASSSNLAGVGEQYF
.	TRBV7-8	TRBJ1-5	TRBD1	TGTGCCAGCAGCCAAAGGGACAGTCAGCCCCAGCATTTT	CASSQRDSQPQHF
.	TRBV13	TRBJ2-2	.	TGTGCCAGCACATACGGGGTGGGGACCGGGGAGCTGTTTTTT	CASTYGVGTGELFF
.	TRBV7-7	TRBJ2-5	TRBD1	TGTGCCAGCAGCTTAGCTGGGACAGTCTTCGGAGAGACCCAGTACTTC	CASSLAGTVFGETQYF
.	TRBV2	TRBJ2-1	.	TGTGCCAGCACCCTCCAGGGTACGGGCAATTACAATGAGCAGTTCTTC	CASTLQGTGNYNEQFF
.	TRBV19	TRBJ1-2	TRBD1	TGTGCCAGTAGTACCCGACAGGGTGGGTATGGCTACACCTTC	CASSTRQGGYGYTF
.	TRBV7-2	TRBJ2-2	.	TGTGCCAGCAGCTTACAGGGCGGCGACACCGGGGAGCTGTTTTTT	CASSLQGGDTGELFF
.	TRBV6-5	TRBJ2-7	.	TGTGCCAGCAGTTACTCTTCGGGGTTGGGCTACGAGCAGTACTTC	CASSYSSGLGYEQYF
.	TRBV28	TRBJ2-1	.	TGTGCCAGCAGTTTGGTAATGGGGGCAGTGGGGGTGGGAAGCTCCTACAATGAGCAGTTCTTC	CASSLVMGAVGVGSSYNEQFF
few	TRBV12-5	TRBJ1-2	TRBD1	TGTGCTAGTGGCCCGACAGGGGGCTATGGCTACACCTTC	CASGPTGGYGYTF
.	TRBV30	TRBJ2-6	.	TGTGCCTGGAGTGAATGGGGGGTAGGGGCCAACGTCCTGACTTTC	CAWSEWGVGANVLTF
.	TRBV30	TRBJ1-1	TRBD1	TGTGCCTGGAGGTACTCACAGGGGGCGAACACTGAAGCTTTCTTT	CAWRYSQGANTEAFF
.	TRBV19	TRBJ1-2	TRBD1	TGTGCCAGTAGTACCTTCACAGGGGCGATTAACTATGGCTACACCTTC	CASSTFTGAINYGYTF
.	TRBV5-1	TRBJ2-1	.	TGCGCCAGCAGCTTCCCAGCATCCACTAGTCAGGAGCAGTTCTTC	CASSFPASTSQEQFF
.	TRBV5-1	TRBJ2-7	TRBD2	TGCGCCAGCACCGCACAAGCGGGAGGCGTTGGCTACGAGCAGTACTTC	CASTAQAGGVGYEQYF
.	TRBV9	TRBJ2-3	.	TGTGCCAGCAGCCGTTTGGGGGGAGGAAACACAGATACGCAGTATTTT	CASSRLGGGNTDTQYF
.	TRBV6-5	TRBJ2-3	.	TGTGCCAGCAGTTACATCAATCCAAGAGACACAGATACGCAGTATTTT	CASSYINPRDTDTQYF
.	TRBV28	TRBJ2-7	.	TGTGCCAGCAGTTCCCGGCGGGGGCAGAACAACTACGAGCAGTACTTC	CASSSRRGQNNYEQYF
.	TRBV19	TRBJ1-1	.	TGTGCCAGTAGTATAGATCGGGGAGTAGCGGCGAACACTGAAGCTTTCTTT	CASSIDRGVAANTEAFF
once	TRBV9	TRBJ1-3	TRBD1	TGTGCCAGCAGCGCCAGTGGGACAGGGGCAGGAAACACCATATATTTT	CASSASGTGAGNTIYF
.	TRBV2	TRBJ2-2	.	TGTGCCAGCAGTTCAGGGACCGGGGAGCTGTTTTTT	CASSSGTGELFF
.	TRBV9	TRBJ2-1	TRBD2	TGTGCCAGCAGCGCCGGGGGGAGGGCCCGGAATGAGCAGTTCTTC	CASSAGGRARNEQFF
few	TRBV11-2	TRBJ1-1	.	TGTGCCAGCAGCTTAAATGGACAAGAAGCTTTCTTT	CASSLNGQEAFF
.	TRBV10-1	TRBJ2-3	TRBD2	TGCGCCAGTTGTAGCGGGGACACAGATACGCAGTATTTT	CASCSGDTDTQYF
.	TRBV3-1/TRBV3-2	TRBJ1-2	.	TGTGCCAGCAGCCAGGCCCCCGGGACTGGCTATGGCTACACCTTC	CASSQAPGTGYGYTF
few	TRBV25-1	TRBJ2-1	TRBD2	TGTGCCAGTCAAGGACTAGCGGGAGTTGGTGAGCAGTTCTTC	CASQGLAGVGEQFF
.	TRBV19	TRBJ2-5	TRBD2	TGTGCCAGTAGTATTGTGTGGACTAGCCAAGAGACCCAGTACTTC	CASSIVWTSQETQYF
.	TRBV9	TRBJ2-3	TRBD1	TGTGCCAGCAACCCCACAGGGGGTCGCACAGATACGCAGTATTTT	CASNPTGGRTDTQYF
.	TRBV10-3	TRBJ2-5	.	TGTGCCACAACTGTCGGACAGCTAGAGGAGACCCAGTACTTC	CATTVGQLEETQYF
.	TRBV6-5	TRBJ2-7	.	TGTGCCTCTAGCCCGATAAGCTCCTACGAGCAGTACTTC	CASSPISSYEQYF